Given below is one T cell receptor beta chain in context. What it binds is unknown. V was pared by 3 bases and J by 7 bases, with 9 bases between. CDR3 length equals 13 residues. The V gene's germline CDR1 is SEHNR and CDR2 FQNEAQ (reference sequence). The sample comes from a study of CD8 T cells in ankylosing spondylitis. Study results and limitations: Among TCR beta sequences, a motif of eight highly homologous variants appeared characteristic of ankylosing spondylitis blood. The disease-linked clones had a CD8+ phenotype and low blood frequencies. Researchers reportedly found disease-linked clones significantly enriched in matched ankylosing spondylitis synovial fluid.

As the method for making TCR beta libraries, quantitative 5'-RACE with molecular barcodes was used. TCRdb recomputed calls from the 5' RACE reads with MiXCR, one row per CDR3 protein. The table includes around 250,000 distinct CDR3 sequences, 30% to 35% detected once. The receptor comes from a male donor with ankylosing spondylitis or in good health (not recorded which). The rearrangement joins TRBV7-9 to TRBJ2-2; D gene unclear. Specimen: blood, either unsorted or a sorted T cell fraction (not recorded which). The CDR3, as DNA: TGTGCCAGCAGCTTTCCCCTGGACGGGGAGCTGTTTTTT. It is translated as CASSFPLDGELFF. Full variable domain (outside the CDR3, taken from reference TRBV7-9 and TRBJ2-2): DTGVSQNPRHKITKRGQNVTFRCDPISEHNRLYWYRQTLGQGPEFLTYFQNEAQLEKSRLLSDRFSAERPKGSFSTLEIQRTEQGDSAMYLCASSFPLDGELFFGEGSRLTVL.